A selection of T cell receptor beta chains follows, all from one sample in a study of T-cell memory formation after mild COVID-19. TCRdb reanalysed the 5' RACE reads using MiXCR and keeps one entry per CDR3 protein. The sample comprises about 130,000 distinct CDR3 sequences, around 6.3% of which are singletons, and roughly 2% rests with the top ten. What was sequenced was PBMCs or a T cell subset sorted from them (not recorded which). The origin of the receptors is an adult woman who had mild COVID-19 (a few samples of this study predate the infection). Cell type and time point are not known. Both conserved end residues are trimmed from each CDR3. The listing skips clone size in some rows; elsewhere it reads once, few, many or a size class.

CDR3aa: ASSPRQPTEAF
j_gene: TRBJ1-1
abundance: few
v_gene: TRBV6-5

CDR3aa: ASSLWTSGPGEQY
j_gene: TRBJ2-7
abundance: many
v_gene: TRBV6-2/TRBV6-3

CDR3aa: ASSPPGQRVVGAEAF
j_gene: TRBJ1-1
abundance: NA
v_gene: TRBV18

CDR3aa: ASSPPMSSYNEQF
j_gene: TRBJ2-1
abundance: few
v_gene: TRBV18

CDR3aa: ASSPPGRPSYEQY
j_gene: TRBJ2-7
abundance: many
v_gene: TRBV18

CDR3aa: ASSPPGAGGANEQF
j_gene: TRBJ2-1
abundance: few
v_gene: TRBV6-5

CDR3aa: ASSLVPFDPTSTEAF
j_gene: TRBJ1-1
abundance: few
v_gene: TRBV7-2

CDR3aa: ASSRGSGAFRETQY
j_gene: TRBJ2-5
abundance: medium-sized
v_gene: TRBV5-1

CDR3aa: ASSFWGRDTQY
j_gene: TRBJ2-3
abundance: NA
v_gene: TRBV5-1

CDR3aa: ASSLWRDSSYNEQF
j_gene: TRBJ2-1
abundance: many
v_gene: TRBV7-2

CDR3aa: SARRQGRYEQY
j_gene: TRBJ2-7
abundance: many
v_gene: TRBV20-1

CDR3aa: ASSQAPGQGQETQY
j_gene: TRBJ2-5
abundance: NA
v_gene: TRBV4-2

CDR3aa: ASSLENYGYT
j_gene: TRBJ1-2
abundance: few
v_gene: TRBV25-1

CDR3aa: ASSLSGSPYNEQF
j_gene: TRBJ2-1
abundance: few
v_gene: TRBV7-2

CDR3aa: ASSFRRNQPQH
j_gene: TRBJ1-5
abundance: NA
v_gene: TRBV12-3/TRBV12-4

CDR3aa: ASSYKAGATYEQY
j_gene: TRBJ2-7
abundance: NA
v_gene: TRBV6-6

CDR3aa: SVNSGRGADTQY
j_gene: TRBJ2-3
abundance: many
v_gene: TRBV29-1

CDR3aa: ASSVELAGLDEQF
j_gene: TRBJ2-1
abundance: NA
v_gene: TRBV9

CDR3aa: ASSLATGGNTEAF
j_gene: TRBJ1-1
abundance: many
v_gene: TRBV5-1

CDR3aa: ASSPGTTRGEQF
j_gene: TRBJ2-1
abundance: many
v_gene: TRBV10-2

CDR3aa: ASSQDRQGRETQY
j_gene: TRBJ2-5
abundance: few
v_gene: TRBV4-3

CDR3aa: ASSAPTKNIQY
j_gene: TRBJ2-4
abundance: NA
v_gene: TRBV12-3/TRBV12-4

CDR3aa: SAREQGSGYEQY
j_gene: TRBJ2-7
abundance: few
v_gene: TRBV20-1

CDR3aa: SARRASASINEQF
j_gene: TRBJ2-1
abundance: few
v_gene: TRBV20-1